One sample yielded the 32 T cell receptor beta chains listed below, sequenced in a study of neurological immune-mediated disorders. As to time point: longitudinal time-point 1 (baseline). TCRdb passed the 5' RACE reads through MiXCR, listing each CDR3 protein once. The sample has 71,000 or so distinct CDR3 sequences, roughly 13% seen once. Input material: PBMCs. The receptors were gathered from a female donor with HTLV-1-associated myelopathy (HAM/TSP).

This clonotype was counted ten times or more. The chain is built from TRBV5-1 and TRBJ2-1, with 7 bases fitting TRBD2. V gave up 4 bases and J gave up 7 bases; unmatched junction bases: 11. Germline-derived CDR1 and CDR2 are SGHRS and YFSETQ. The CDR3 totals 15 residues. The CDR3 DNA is TGCGCCAGCAGCCAAGTCAGATCCGGGGGGAATGAGCAGTTCTTC. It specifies CASSQVRSGGNEQFF.

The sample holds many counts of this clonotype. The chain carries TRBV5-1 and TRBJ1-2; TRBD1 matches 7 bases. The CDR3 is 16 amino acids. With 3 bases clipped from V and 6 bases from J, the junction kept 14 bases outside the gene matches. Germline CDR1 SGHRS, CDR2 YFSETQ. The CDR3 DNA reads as TGCGCCAGCAGCTCGGCTTCGGCCAGGGGGAAGGATGGCTACACCTTC. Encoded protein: CASSSASARGKDGYTF.

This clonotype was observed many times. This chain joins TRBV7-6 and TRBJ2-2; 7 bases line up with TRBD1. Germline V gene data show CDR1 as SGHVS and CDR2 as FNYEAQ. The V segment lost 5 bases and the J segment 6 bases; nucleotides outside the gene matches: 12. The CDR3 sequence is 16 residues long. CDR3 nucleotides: TGTGCCAGCAGCCCACAGGGGAAGTGGGTTGCCGGGGAGCTGTTTTTT. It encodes CASSPQGKWVAGELFF.

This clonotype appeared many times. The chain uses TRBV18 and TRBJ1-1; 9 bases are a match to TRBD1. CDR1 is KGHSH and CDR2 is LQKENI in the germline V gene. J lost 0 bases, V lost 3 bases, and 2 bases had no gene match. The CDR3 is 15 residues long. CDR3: CASSPRTGVNTEAFF. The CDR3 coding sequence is TGTGCCAGCTCACCTCGGACAGGGGTGAACACTGAAGCTTTCTTT.

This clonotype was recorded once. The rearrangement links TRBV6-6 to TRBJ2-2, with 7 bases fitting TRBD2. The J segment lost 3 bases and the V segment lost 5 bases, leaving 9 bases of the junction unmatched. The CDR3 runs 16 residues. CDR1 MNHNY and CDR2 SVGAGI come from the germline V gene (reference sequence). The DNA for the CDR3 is TGTGCCAGCAGTATCTCTTGGGGGGGTCACACCGGGGAGCTGTTTTTT. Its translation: CASSISWGGHTGELFF.

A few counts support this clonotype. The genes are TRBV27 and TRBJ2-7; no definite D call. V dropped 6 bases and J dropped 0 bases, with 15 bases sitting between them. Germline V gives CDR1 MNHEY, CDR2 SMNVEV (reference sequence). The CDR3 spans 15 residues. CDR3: CASRIKAVGSYEQYF. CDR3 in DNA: TGTGCCAGCAGGATAAAGGCGGTAGGCTCCTACGAGCAGTACTTC.

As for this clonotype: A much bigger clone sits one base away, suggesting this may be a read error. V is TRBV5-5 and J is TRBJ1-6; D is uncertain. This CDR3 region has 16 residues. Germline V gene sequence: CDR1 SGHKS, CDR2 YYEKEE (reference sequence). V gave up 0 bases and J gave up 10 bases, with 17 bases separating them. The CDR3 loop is CASSLAVKVRRSPLHF. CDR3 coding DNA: TGTGCCAGCAGCTTGGCAGTGAAGGTACGTAGGTCACCCCTCCACTTT.

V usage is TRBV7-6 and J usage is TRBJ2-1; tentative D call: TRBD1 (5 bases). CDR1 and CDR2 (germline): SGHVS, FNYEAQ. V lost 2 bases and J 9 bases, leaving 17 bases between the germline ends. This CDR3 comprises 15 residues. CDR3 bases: TGTGCCAGCAGCTTAACCGGTACAAGGGGCCGTGAGCAGTTCTTC. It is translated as CASSLTGTRGREQFF.

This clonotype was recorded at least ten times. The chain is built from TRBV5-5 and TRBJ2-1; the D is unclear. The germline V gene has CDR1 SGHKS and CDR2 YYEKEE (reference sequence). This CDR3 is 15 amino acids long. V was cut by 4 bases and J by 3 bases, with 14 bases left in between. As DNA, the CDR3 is TGTGCCAGCAGCCCCCAAATGGGCTTCTACAATGAGCAGTTCTTC. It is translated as CASSPQMGFYNEQFF.

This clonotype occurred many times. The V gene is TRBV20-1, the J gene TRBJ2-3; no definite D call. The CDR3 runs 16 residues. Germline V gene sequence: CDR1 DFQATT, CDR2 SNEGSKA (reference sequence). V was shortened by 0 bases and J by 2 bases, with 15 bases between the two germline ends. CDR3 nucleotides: TGCAGTGCTAGAGATATCACCAAACCATCCACAGATACGCAGTATTTT. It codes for CSARDITKPSTDTQYF.

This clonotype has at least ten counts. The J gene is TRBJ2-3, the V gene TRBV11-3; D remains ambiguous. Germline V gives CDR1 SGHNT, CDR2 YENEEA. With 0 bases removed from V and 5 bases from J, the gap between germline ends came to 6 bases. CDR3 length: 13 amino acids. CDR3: CASSLERRDTQYF. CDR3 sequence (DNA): TGTGCCAGCAGCTTAGAGCGGCGAGATACGCAGTATTTT.

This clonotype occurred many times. CDR3 sequence reads: CATSELRSPLHF. The CDR3 DNA sequence: TGTGCCACCAGTGAGCTGCGCTCACCCCTCCACTTT. V is TRBV24-1 and J is TRBJ1-6; D gene unclear. Trimming pared 4 bases from V and 10 bases from J, leaving 7 bases between. The CDR3 runs 12 residues. CDR1 and CDR2 from the germline V gene are KGHDR and SFDVKD.

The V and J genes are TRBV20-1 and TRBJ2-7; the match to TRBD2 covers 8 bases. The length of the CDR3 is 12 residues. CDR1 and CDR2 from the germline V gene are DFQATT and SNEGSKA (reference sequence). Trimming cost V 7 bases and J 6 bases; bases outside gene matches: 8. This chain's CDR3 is CSETGTRGEQYF. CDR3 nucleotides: TGCAGTGAAACCGGGACTAGGGGCGAGCAGTACTTC.

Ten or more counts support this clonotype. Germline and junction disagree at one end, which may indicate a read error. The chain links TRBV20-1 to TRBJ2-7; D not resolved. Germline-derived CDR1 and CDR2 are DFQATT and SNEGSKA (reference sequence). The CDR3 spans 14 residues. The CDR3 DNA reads TGCAGTGCCAGAGGTCCGCCCCACGACTACGAGCAGTACTTC. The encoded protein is CSARGPPHDYEQYF.

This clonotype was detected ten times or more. In nucleotides, the CDR3 is TGCAGTGCAAAGAGCGGGGGTAACTCCTACGAGCAGTACTTC. Translation gives CSAKSGGNSYEQYF. V is TRBV20-1 and J is TRBJ2-7; TRBD2 matches at 8 bases. V lost 6 bases to trimming and J lost 0 bases; unmatched junction nucleotides: 7. The CDR3 has 14 residues. Germline values: CDR1 DFQATT, CDR2 SNEGSKA (reference sequence).

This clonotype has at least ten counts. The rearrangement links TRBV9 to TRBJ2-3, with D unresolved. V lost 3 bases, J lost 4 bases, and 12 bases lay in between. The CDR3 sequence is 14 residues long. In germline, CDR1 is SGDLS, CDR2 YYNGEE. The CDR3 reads CASSAQRSSDTQYF. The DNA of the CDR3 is TGTGCCAGCAGCGCACAAAGAAGTTCAGATACGCAGTATTTT.

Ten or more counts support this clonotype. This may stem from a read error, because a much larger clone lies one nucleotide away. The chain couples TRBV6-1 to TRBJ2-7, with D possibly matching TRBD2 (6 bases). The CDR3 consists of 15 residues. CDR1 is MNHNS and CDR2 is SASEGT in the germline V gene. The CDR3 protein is CVSSEGGSHSYEQYF. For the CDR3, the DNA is TGTGTCAGCAGTGAAGGAGGGTCACATTCCTACGAGCAGTACTTC.

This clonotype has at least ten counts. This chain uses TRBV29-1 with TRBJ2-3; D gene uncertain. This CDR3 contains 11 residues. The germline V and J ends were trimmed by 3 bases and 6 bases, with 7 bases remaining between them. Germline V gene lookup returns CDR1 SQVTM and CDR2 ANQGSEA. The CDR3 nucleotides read TGCAGCGTTGAGACCGTGGATACGCAGTATTTT. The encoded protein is CSVETVDTQYF.

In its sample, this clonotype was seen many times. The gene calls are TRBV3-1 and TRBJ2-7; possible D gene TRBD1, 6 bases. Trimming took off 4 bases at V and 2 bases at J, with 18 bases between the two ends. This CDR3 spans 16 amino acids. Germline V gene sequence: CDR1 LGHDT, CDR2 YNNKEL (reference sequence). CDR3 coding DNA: TGTGCCAGCAGCCCTCCCTCAGGGGCAGGGGCCTACGAGCAGTACTTC. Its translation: CASSPPSGAGAYEQYF.

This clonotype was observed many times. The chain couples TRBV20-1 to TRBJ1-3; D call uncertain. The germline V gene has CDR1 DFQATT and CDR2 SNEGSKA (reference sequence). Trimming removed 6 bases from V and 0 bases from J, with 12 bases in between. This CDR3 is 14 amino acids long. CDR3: CSAREPNSGNTIYF. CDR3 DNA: TGCAGTGCCCGGGAGCCCAACTCTGGAAACACCATATATTTT.

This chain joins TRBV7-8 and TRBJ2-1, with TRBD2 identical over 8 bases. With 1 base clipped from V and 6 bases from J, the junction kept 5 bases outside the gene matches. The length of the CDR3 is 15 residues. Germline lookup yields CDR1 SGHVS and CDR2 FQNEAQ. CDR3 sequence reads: CASSLELAGRNEQFF. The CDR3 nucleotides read TGTGCCAGCAGCTTAGAGCTAGCGGGTCGCAATGAGCAGTTCTTC. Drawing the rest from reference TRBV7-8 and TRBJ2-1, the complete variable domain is GAGVSQSPRYKVAKRGQDVALRCDPISGHVSLFWYQQALGQGPEFLTYFQNEAQLDKSGLPSDRFFAERPEGSVSTLKIQRTQQEDSAVYLCASSLELAGRNEQFFGPGTRLTVL.

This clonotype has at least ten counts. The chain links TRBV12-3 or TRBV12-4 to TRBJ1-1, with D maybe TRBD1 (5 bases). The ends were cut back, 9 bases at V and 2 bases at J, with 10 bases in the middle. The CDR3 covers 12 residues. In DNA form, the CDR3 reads TGTGCCAGTACAGGAGAAAACACTGAAGCTTTCTTT. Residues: CASTGENTEAFF.

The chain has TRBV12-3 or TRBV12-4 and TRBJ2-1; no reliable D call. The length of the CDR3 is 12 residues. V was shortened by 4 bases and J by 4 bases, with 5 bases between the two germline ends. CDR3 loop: CASSSEYNEQFF. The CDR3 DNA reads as TGTGCCAGCAGTTCAGAGTACAATGAGCAGTTCTTC.

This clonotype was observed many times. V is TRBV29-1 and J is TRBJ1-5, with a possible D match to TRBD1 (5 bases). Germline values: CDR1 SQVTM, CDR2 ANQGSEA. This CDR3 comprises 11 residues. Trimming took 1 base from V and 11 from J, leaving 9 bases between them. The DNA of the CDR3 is TGCAGCGTTGAAGGCTCGGGGGCCCAGCATTTT. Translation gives CSVEGSGAQHF.

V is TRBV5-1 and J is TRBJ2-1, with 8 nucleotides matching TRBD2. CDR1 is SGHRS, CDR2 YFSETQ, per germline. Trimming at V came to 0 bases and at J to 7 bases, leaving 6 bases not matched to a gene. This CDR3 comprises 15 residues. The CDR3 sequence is CASSLVGAGVNEQFF. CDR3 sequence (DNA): TGCGCCAGCAGCTTGGTGGGAGCGGGGGTTAATGAGCAGTTCTTC.

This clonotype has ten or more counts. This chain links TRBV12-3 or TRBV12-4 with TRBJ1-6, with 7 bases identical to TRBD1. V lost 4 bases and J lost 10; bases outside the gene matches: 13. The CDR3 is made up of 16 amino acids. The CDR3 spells CASSSQHWTGRSPLHF. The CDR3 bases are TGTGCCAGCAGTTCCCAACACTGGACAGGCAGATCACCCCTCCACTTT.

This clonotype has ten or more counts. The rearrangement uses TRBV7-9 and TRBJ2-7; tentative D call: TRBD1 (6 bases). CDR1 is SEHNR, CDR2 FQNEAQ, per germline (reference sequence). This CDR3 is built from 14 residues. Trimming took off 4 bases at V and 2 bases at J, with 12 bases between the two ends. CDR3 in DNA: TGTGCCAGCAGCTCAGGGGTCGGCCCCTACGAGCAGTACTTC. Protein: CASSSGVGPYEQYF.

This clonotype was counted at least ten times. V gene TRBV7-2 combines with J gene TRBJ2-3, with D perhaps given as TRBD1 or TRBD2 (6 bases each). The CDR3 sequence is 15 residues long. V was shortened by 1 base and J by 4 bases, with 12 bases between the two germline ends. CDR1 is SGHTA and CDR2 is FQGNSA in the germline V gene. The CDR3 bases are TGTGCCAGCAGCTTAGGGGGGGCATCTCCAGATACGCAGTATTTT. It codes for CASSLGGASPDTQYF.

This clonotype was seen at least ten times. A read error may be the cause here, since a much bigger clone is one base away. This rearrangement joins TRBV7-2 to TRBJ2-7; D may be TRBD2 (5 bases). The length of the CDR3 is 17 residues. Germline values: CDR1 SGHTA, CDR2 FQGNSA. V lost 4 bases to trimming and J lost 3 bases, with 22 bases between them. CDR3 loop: CASSSRIHGWTYYEQYF. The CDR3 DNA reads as TGTGCCAGCAGCTCTCGTATACATGGTTGGACTTACTACGAGCAGTACTTC.

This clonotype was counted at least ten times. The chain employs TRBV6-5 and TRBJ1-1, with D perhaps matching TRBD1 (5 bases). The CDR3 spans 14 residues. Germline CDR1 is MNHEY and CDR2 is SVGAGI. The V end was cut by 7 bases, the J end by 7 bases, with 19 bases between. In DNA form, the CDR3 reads TGTGCCAGCACCCCACCGGCCCCCCAGGGTGAAGCTTTCTTT. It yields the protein CASTPPAPQGEAFF.

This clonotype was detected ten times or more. CDR3 region: CATSDLDRADEQFF. The CDR3 coding sequence is TGTGCCACCAGTGATCTGGACAGGGCCGATGAGCAGTTCTTC. V is TRBV24-1 and J is TRBJ2-1; 8 bases align to TRBD1. Germline CDR1 reads KGHDR; CDR2 reads SFDVKD. The CDR3 runs 14 residues. V was clipped by 3 bases and J by 8 bases; unmatched bases: 5.

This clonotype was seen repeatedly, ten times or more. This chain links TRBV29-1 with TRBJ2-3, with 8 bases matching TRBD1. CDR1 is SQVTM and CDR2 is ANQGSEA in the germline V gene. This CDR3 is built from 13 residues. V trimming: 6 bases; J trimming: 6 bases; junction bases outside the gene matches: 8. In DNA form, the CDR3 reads TGCAGCGTCGGTCAGGGGGCTTCCGATACGCAGTATTTT. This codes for CSVGQGASDTQYF.